What follows describes a single TCR beta chain. The antigen it binds to is not known. Base qualities were left out, and no much larger clone turns up one base away. The trial excluded patients who had a history of autoimmune disease or were on systemic immunosuppression. In every dose cohort, peripheral blood was drawn for TCR sequencing at baseline, cycle 4 day 1, and cycle 7 day 1. The samples were drawn from a first-in-human, open-label, multicenter phase I dose-escalation trial of ivuxolimab. Adults with locally advanced or metastatic head and neck squamous cell, hepatocellular, melanoma or renal cell carcinoma were enrolled in the trial. Before TCR sequencing, CD4+ and CD8+ T cells were separately sorted from peripheral blood. Genomic DNA was extracted from sorted cells for sequencing of the TCRbeta CDR3 region. The immunoSEQ Assay was used for sequencing of TCRbeta CDR3 regions. TCRdb limited this immuneACCESS table to in-frame rearrangements with V and J called. A share of clones is missing; checked studies link under half to unresolved V genes, and the rest is unexplained. For this sample there are tens of thousands of clones; approximately 87% appear just once. 0.75% to 0.85% of the sample is in the top ten clones.

The CDR3, from cysteine to phenylalanine, totals 14 residues. The retained sequence is limited to the CDR3, 42 bases, with the frame set at the first base. V gives up 6 bases and J gives up 7 bases, and the segment between their germline ends measures 16 bases. CDR1 and CDR2, looked up from the germline V gene, are MNHEY and SVGAGI. The data stem from a study of OX40 agonist ivuxolimab in advanced cancers. With regard to the full study: Ivuxolimab was a fully human IgG2 agonistic monoclonal antibody targeting the costimulatory receptor OX40 (CD134). Intravenous ivuxolimab was administered to patients every 2 weeks at six dose levels: 0.01, 0.1, 0.3, 1.5, 3 and 10 mg/kg. Among the roughly 52 dose-escalation patients, 19 had hepatocellular carcinoma, 15 or so melanoma, 9 renal cell carcinoma and 9 head and neck cancer. A male proportion of almost 85% and a mean age of roughly 55 years, ranging from roughly 23 to 80, were recorded for the dose-escalation cohort. Prior anti-PD-1, anti-PD-L1 or anti-CTLA-4 therapy was permitted, and approximately 39% of dose-escalation patients had received checkpoint inhibitors. Partial responses occurred in three dose-escalation patients, of whom one had hepatocellular carcinoma and two had cutaneous melanoma. The point of sequencing TCRbeta in the periphery was to test whether ivuxolimab changed TCR sequence diversity and drove clonal T-cell expansion. The paper reports the monotherapy dose-escalation portion (N of about 50 patients) of the phase I ivuxolimab trial.

Study-wide findings and limitations: In partial responders in the 0.1-3.0 mg/kg groups, normalized peripheral clonal expansion was found to be among the lowest, especially among CD8+ T cells. The antigen specificity of the peripheral T cells that underwent clonal expansion was not determined. After ivuxolimab, CD8+ T cells had more expanded clones than CD4+ T cells on average. Low levels of normalized T-cell clonal expansion were also seen in some nonresponding patients. At doses of 0.1 to 3.0 mg/kg, clonal expansion of both CD4+ and CD8+ T cells in blood was seen between baseline and week 6.

The TCR sequence derives from an adult with an advanced solid tumor such as melanoma, head and neck, liver or kidney cancer. This sequence uses TRBV6-5 and TRBJ2-4; the D gene is perhaps TRBD1 or TRBD2, as each covers 6 bases. This sample comprised CD4+ or CD8+ T cells sorted from blood, obtained in a trial of the OX40 agonist ivuxolimab. The CDR3 sequence is CASSGTGAKNIQYF. The DNA reads as follows: TGTGCCAGCAGCGGGACGGGGGCGAAGAACATTCAGTACTTC.